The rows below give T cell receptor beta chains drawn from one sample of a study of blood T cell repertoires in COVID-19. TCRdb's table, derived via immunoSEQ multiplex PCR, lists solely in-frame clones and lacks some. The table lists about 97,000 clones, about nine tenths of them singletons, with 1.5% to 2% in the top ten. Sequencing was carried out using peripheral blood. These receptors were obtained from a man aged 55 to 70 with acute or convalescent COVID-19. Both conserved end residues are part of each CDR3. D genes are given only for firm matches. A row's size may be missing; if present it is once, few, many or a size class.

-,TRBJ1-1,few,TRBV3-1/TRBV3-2,CASSQSSRNTEAFF,TGTGCCAGCAGCCAAAGTTCCAGGAACACTGAAGCTTTCTTT
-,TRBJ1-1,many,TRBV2,CASSAYREFEAFF,TGTGCCAGCAGTGCGTACAGGGAGTTTGAAGCTTTCTTT
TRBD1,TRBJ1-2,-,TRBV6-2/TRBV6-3,CASSTTGLGYGYTF,TGTGCCAGCAGCACGACAGGGTTGGGGTATGGCTACACCTTC
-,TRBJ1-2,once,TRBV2,CASSDRPTAVYGYTF,TGTGCCAGCAGCGACAGGCCTACCGCCGTCTATGGCTACACCTTC
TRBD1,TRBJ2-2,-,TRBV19,CASSDRGGYTGELFF,TGTGCCAGTAGTGACAGGGGCGGATACACCGGGGAGCTGTTTTTT
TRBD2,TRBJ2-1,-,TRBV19,CASALPLAGGLNEQFF,TGTGCCAGCGCCTTACCTTTAGCGGGGGGGCTAAATGAGCAGTTCTTC
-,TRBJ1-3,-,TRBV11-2,CASSLAAAGNTIYF,TGTGCCAGCAGCTTAGCGGCGGCTGGAAACACCATATATTTT
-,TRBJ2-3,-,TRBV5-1,CASSRGQRTDTQYF,TGCGCCAGCAGCCGTGGACAGCGCACAGATACGCAGTATTTT
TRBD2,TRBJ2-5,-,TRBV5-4,CASSRPSGDQETQYF,TGTGCCAGCAGTCGACCTAGCGGGGACCAAGAGACCCAGTACTTC
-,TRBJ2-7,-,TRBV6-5,CASSYSGSYLYEQYF,TGTGCCAGCAGTTACTCGGGCTCCTACCTCTACGAGCAGTACTTC
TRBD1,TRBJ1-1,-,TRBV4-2,CASSQEGGAEAFF,TGTGCCAGCAGCCAAGAAGGGGGCGCTGAAGCTTTCTTT
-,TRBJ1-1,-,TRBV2,CASSGEVGTEAFF,TGTGCCAGCAGTGGTGAGGTAGGCACTGAAGCTTTCTTT
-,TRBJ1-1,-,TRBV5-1,CASSIAGSNTEAFF,TGCGCCAGCAGTATTGCGGGGAGCAACACTGAAGCTTTCTTT
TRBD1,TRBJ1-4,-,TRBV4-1,CASSHRQGGEKLFF,TGCGCCAGCAGCCACCGACAGGGTGGCGAAAAACTGTTTTTT
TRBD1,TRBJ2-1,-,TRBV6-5,CASRDMGTGGNEQFF,TGTGCCAGCAGGGATATGGGGACAGGGGGCAATGAGCAGTTCTTC
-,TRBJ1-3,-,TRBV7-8,CASSQVSGNTIYF,TGTGCCAGCTCCCAGGTCTCTGGAAACACCATATATTTT
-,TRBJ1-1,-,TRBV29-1,CSVDMGGRTEAFF,TGCAGCGTGGACATGGGGGGGCGGACTGAAGCTTTCTTT
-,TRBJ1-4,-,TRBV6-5,CASSYLGGTEKLFF,TGTGCCAGCAGTTACTTGGGAGGGACTGAAAAACTGTTTTTT
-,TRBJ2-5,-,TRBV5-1,CASSLAASEEETQYF,TGCGCCAGCAGCTTGGCGGCTAGCGAGGAAGAGACCCAGTACTTC
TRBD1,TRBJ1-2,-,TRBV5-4,CASSFGTANYGYTF,TGTGCCAGCAGCTTCGGGACAGCTAACTATGGCTACACCTTC
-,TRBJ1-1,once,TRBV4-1,CASSRHGGSNTEAFF,TGCGCCAGCAGCCGCCACGGGGGTTCGAACACTGAAGCTTTCTTT
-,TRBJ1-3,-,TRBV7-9,CASSPSGGRSGNTIYF,TGTGCCAGCAGCCCTTCAGGAGGGCGCTCTGGAAACACCATATATTTT
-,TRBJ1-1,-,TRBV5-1,CASSFGGEQLGTEAFF,TGCGCCAGCAGCTTTGGCGGCGAACAACTCGGGACTGAAGCTTTCTTT
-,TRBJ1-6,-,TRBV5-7,CASSLGEGAKAPNSPLHF,TGTGCCAGCAGCTTGGGTGAAGGGGCAAAAGCCCCTAATTCACCCCTCCACTTT
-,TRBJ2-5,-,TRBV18,CASSPPVRGETQYF,TGTGCCAGCTCACCACCGGTTAGGGGGGAGACCCAGTACTTC